This TCR beta chain is from a study of response to subunit inactivated influenza vaccine. Notes on this clonotype: The antigen is undetermined.

TCRdb reprocessed the RT-PCR reads with MiXCR, giving one entry per CDR3 protein. The sample carries some 500,000 distinct CDR3 sequences, 16% recorded once. Germline V gene data show CDR1 as GTSNPN and CDR2 as SVGIG (reference sequence). The CDR3 length is 17 residues. V was clipped by 0 bases and J by 0 bases, with 16 bases between them. Regarding the study as a whole: Few additional T cells are recruited per seasonal influenza vaccination, authors suggested.

The chain combines TRBV30 with TRBJ2-3; D call uncertain. The receptor was isolated from a man aged 50 to 69 who received an inactivated influenza vaccine. This specimen was CD4+ T cells sorted from PBMCs, taken about 24 months after vaccination. The CDR3, as DNA: TGTGCCTGGAGTGTATCCTGGTCTGGGTTTAGCACAGATACGCAGTATTTT. It encodes CAWSVSWSGFSTDTQYF.